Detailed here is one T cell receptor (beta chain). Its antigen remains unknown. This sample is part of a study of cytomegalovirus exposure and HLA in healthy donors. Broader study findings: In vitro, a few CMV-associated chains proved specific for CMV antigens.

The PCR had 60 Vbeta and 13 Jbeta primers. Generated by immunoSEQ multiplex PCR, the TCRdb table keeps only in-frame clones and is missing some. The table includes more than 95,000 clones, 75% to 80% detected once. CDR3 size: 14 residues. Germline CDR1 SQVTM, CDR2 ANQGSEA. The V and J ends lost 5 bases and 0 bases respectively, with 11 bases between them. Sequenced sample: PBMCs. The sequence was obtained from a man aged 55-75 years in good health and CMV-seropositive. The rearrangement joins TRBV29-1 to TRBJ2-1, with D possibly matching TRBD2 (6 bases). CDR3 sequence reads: CSVRRGASYNEQFF. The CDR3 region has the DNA TGCAGCGTTAGGAGGGGAGCCTCCTACAATGAGCAGTTCTTC.